This TCR beta chain derives from a study of Graves' ophthalmopathy and Graves' hyperthyroidism. Someone took the PBMCs out of around 10 ml of fresh peripheral blood. V dropped 4 bases and J dropped 3; count of bases not matched to a gene: 8. From germline, CDR1 is SQVTM and CDR2 ANQGSEA. This CDR3 comprises 14 residues. General study findings and limits: Forecasting of ophthalmopathy progression by the model achieved roughly 69% sensitivity and roughly 72% specificity. Detection in blood was also observed for most expanded thyroid clonotypes above 0.001 frequency.

RNA transcripts served as template for amplifying TCR beta CDR3 sequences. The workflow started with a first-round RT-PCR run with HTBI primers and then moved on to a second-round multiplex PCR. One entry per CDR3 protein, called by TCRdb with MiXCR from the multiplex PCR reads. Among roughly 350,000 distinct CDR3 sequences listed, approximately 18% were seen once. About this clonotype itself: Its matching antigen is unknown.

The origin of this receptor is an adult woman with stable Graves' hyperthyroidism. The specimen sequenced was peripheral blood. This chain uses TRBV29-1 with TRBJ1-1, with 7 bases that match TRBD1. CDR3 coding DNA: TGCAGCGTTGTAAGTCGAAGGGGGCACACTGAAGCTTTCTTT. It is translated as CSVVSRRGHTEAFF.